These 18 T cell receptor beta chains came from one sample sequenced in a study of human T cells and chemical hapten exposure. TCRdb independently ran MiXCR on the RACE reads; one entry per CDR3 protein. The sample has tens of thousands of distinct CDR3 sequences, just under 10% seen once. Documented time point: patch test 2, 6 weeks after DPC sensitization. Treatment described: therapeutic diphenylcyclopropenone sensitization with weekly scalp DPC. The sample consisted of whole blood, taken in connection with sensitization to the hapten diphenylcyclopropenone (DPC). The source of these receptors is a woman in her fifties or sixties with alopecia areata. Some clones in this sample may be carry-over from other donors' samples.

This chain uses TRBV6-5 with TRBJ1-5, with D unresolved. Germline-derived CDR1 and CDR2 are MNHEY and SVGAGI. Trimming removed 3 bases at V and 10 bases at J, with 16 bases between. The CDR3 loop spans 14 amino acids. The DNA of the CDR3 is TGTGCCAGCAGTTATAGGGCTCTTTCTGGTCCCCAGCATTTT. This encodes CASSYRALSGPQHF.

This sequence joins TRBV19 and TRBJ1-5; TRBD1 matches 7 bases. Per the germline V gene, CDR1 is LNHDA and CDR2 is SQIVND (reference sequence). This CDR3 comprises 14 residues. Trimming at V came to 7 bases and at J to 5 bases, leaving 8 bases not matched to a gene. The DNA for the CDR3 is TGTGCCAGTAAAGGTTGGCAGGGGGATCAGCCCCAGCATTTT. Translating gives CASKGWQGDQPQHF.

This clonotype appeared many times. The gene calls are TRBV12-3 or TRBV12-4 and TRBJ2-3; no clear D gene. This CDR3 contains 13 residues. V lost 7 bases and J lost 1, with 9 bases in between. The CDR3: CASTPTGTDTQYF. The CDR3 nucleotides read TGTGCCAGCACCCCGACGGGCACAGATACGCAGTATTTT.

This clonotype was seen at least ten times. The CDR3 nucleotides are TGCAGCGTTGAGCTCCCCAATGAGCAGTTCTTC. The encoded protein is CSVELPNEQFF. This rearrangement joins TRBV29-1 to TRBJ2-1; unclear D gene. V was pared by 3 bases and J by 6 bases, with 6 bases between. Germline assignment: CDR1 SQVTM and CDR2 ANQGSEA. The CDR3 spans 11 residues.

This clonotype was recorded at least ten times. The chain carries TRBV6-2 or TRBV6-3 and TRBJ2-3; D ambiguous. The germline V and J ends were trimmed by 8 bases and 2 bases, with 11 bases remaining between them. CDR1 is MNHEY and CDR2 is SVGEGT in the germline V gene. The CDR3 loop spans 13 amino acids. CDR3 sequence (DNA): TGTGCCAGCGCCGGGTATTCCACAGATACGCAGTATTTT. Protein product: CASAGYSTDTQYF.

On this clonotype itself: Possible read error: a much larger clone is one base away. This chain uses TRBV29-1 with TRBJ2-5; possible D gene TRBD2, 6 bases. This CDR3 is 13 amino acids long. V gave up 4 bases and J gave up 6 bases, with 15 bases separating them. Germline CDR1 reads SQVTM; CDR2 reads ANQGSEA. The CDR3 region is CSVVGAAGKTQYF. CDR3 DNA: TGCAGCGTTGTCGGAGCGGCGGGGAAGACCCAGTACTTC.

This clonotype was seen a few times. The chain recombines TRBV19 with TRBJ1-2, with D uncertain. Trimming took off 3 bases at V and 7 bases at J, with 9 bases between the two ends. The CDR3 consists of 12 residues. Germline CDR1 and CDR2: LNHDA and SQIVND (reference sequence). The CDR3 here is CASSIEAGGYTF. The CDR3 region has the DNA TGTGCCAGTAGTATTGAGGCAGGTGGCTACACCTTC.

This clonotype came up many times. The chain joins TRBV6-5 to TRBJ1-5; a weak D match, TRBD1 (5 bases). Trimming stripped 6 bases from V and 0 bases from J, with 9 bases between. The CDR3 consists of 14 residues. Looked up from germline, CDR1 is MNHEY and CDR2 is SVGAGI. The CDR3 region has the DNA TGTGCCAGCAGCCCCGACAGTAGCAATCAGCCCCAGCATTTT. Translated, it gives CASSPDSSNQPQHF.

In its sample, this clonotype is medium-sized. This chain links TRBV29-1 with TRBJ1-1; D is possibly TRBD1 (5 bases). The germline V gene has CDR1 SQVTM and CDR2 ANQGSEA. V was trimmed by 5 bases and J by 1 base, leaving 11 bases between them. The CDR3 consists of 13 residues. The CDR3: CSVSLQGNTEAFF. The CDR3 DNA follows: TGCAGCGTTTCCCTTCAGGGGAACACTGAAGCTTTCTTT.

The CDR3 loop reads CASSGLRGAGNTIYF. The CDR3 DNA sequence: TGTGCCAGCTCCGGCTTGAGGGGCGCTGGAAACACCATATATTTT. This chain links TRBV18 with TRBJ1-3; maybe TRBD1 (5 bases). Germline loops: CDR1 KGHSH, CDR2 LQKENI. Trimming left V 6 bases short and J 2 bases short, with 14 bases between. The CDR3 has 15 residues.

A few counts support this clonotype. The chain has TRBV7-2 and TRBJ2-2; possibly TRBD1 or TRBD2 for D (5 bases each). V was shortened by 4 bases and J by 6 bases, with 15 bases between the two germline ends. CDR3 size: 15 residues. Germline lookup yields CDR1 SGHTA and CDR2 FQGNSA. This CDR3 is CASSSALGVAGELFF. CDR3 nucleotides: TGTGCCAGCAGCTCGGCACTAGGGGTAGCCGGGGAGCTGTTTTTT.

This clonotype has a count of ten or more. V gene TRBV5-4 combines with J gene TRBJ1-1; D is unresolved. The CDR3 totals 13 residues. V was shortened by 2 bases and J by 6 bases, with 11 bases between the two germline ends. Germline CDR1 is SGHNT and CDR2 is YYREEE (reference sequence). The CDR3, as DNA: TGTGCCAGCAGCTTCAGAGGGTACCCTGAAGCTTTCTTT. Amino acids: CASSFRGYPEAFF.

This clonotype turned up a few times. The chain has TRBV7-8 and TRBJ2-2, with 8 bases that match TRBD1. Germline-derived CDR1 and CDR2 are SGHVS and FQNEAQ. The CDR3 has 18 residues. With 3 bases clipped from V and 2 bases from J, the junction kept 11 bases outside the gene matches. Here the CDR3 reads CASSFLRGTGANTGELFF. The CDR3 DNA sequence: TGTGCCAGCAGCTTTTTACGTGGGACAGGAGCCAACACCGGGGAGCTGTTTTTT. Complete variable domain (other parts from reference TRBV7-8 and TRBJ2-2): GAGVSQSPRYKVAKRGQDVALRCDPISGHVSLFWYQQALGQGPEFLTYFQNEAQLDKSGLPSDRFFAERPEGSVSTLKIQRTQQEDSAVYLCASSFLRGTGANTGELFFGEGSRLTVL.

This rearrangement joins TRBV6-6 to TRBJ1-4, with D maybe TRBD1 (6 bases). CDR1 and CDR2 (germline): MNHNY, SVGAGI (reference sequence). The CDR3 is made up of 15 amino acids. Trimming took off 0 bases at V and 2 bases at J, with 7 bases between the two ends. CDR3 amino acids: CASSYSRGTNEKLFF. The DNA for the CDR3 is TGTGCCAGCAGTTACTCGAGGGGGACTAATGAAAAACTGTTTTTT.

Only a few counts were recorded for this clonotype. The V gene is TRBV6-6, the J gene TRBJ2-2, with a tentative D call TRBD2 (6 bases). The CDR3 runs 15 residues. V was clipped by 2 bases and J by 3 bases, with 10 bases between them. Germline assignment: CDR1 MNHNY and CDR2 SVGAGI (reference sequence). The CDR3 spells CASSYPSGDTGELFF. The CDR3 DNA sequence: TGTGCCAGCAGTTACCCCTCGGGAGACACCGGGGAGCTGTTTTTT.

This clonotype came up a few times. The rearrangement joins TRBV6-1 to TRBJ1-2; 7 bases agree with TRBD1. The CDR3 sequence is 14 residues long. Germline CDR1 MNHNS, CDR2 SASEGT. The V gene end was trimmed by 1 base and the J gene end by 2 bases; junction bases not matched to a gene: 1. In nucleotides, the CDR3 is TGTGCCAGCAGTGAAGGACAGGGCAACTATGGCTACACCTTC. It specifies CASSEGQGNYGYTF.

This chain links TRBV29-1 with TRBJ1-4; D possibly corresponds to TRBD1 (5 bases). This CDR3 has 13 residues. Trimming took 4 bases from V and 4 from J, leaving 10 bases between them. Per germline, CDR1 SQVTM and CDR2 ANQGSEA. The CDR3 loop is CSVGQLHNEKLFF. CDR3 nucleotide sequence: TGCAGCGTTGGACAGTTACATAATGAAAAACTGTTTTTT.

This clonotype was picked up a small number of times. The rearrangement uses TRBV18 and TRBJ1-1; D remains ambiguous. CDR3 length equals 14 residues. The germline CDR1 and CDR2 sequences are KGHSH and LQKENI. V was cut by 3 bases and J by 0 bases, with 8 bases left in between. This CDR3 is CASSPLSLNTEAFF. The CDR3 nucleotides read TGTGCCAGCTCACCTCTGTCTTTGAACACTGAAGCTTTCTTT.